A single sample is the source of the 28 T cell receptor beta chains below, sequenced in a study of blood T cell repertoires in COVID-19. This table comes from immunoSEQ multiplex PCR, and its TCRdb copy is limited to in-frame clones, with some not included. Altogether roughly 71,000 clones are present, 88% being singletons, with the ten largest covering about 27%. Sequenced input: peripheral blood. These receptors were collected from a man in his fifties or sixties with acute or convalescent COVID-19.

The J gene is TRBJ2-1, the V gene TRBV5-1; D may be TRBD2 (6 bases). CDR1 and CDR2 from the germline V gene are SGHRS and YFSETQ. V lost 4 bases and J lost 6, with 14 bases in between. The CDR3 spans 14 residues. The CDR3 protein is CASSPRDSLNEQFF. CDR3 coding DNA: TGCGCCAGCAGCCCCCGGGACTCCCTCAATGAGCAGTTCTTC.

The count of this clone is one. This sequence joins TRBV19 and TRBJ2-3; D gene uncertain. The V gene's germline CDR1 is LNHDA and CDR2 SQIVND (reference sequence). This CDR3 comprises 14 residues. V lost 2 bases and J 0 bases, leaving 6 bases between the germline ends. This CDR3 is CASSIISSTDTQYF. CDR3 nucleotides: TGTGCCAGTAGTATAATTAGCAGCACAGATACGCAGTATTTT.

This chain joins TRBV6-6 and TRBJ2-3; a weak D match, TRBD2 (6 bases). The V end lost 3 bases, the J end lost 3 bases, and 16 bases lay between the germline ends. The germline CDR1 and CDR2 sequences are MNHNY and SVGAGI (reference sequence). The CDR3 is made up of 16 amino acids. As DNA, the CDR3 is TGTGCCAGCAGTTATACTAGCACCTTAGGGACAGATACGCAGTATTTT. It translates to CASSYTSTLGTDTQYF.

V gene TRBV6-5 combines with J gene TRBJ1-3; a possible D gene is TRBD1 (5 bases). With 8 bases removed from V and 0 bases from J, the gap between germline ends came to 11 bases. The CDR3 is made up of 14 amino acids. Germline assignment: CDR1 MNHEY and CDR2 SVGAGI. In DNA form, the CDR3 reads TGTGCCAGCGGAGGGGACTACTCTGGAAACACCATATATTTT. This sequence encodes CASGGDYSGNTIYF.

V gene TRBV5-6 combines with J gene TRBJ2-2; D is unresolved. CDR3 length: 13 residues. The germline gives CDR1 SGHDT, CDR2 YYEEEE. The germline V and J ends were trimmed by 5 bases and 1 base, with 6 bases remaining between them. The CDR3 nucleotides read TGTGCCAGCAGAACCAGGAACACCGGGGAGCTGTTTTTT. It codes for CASRTRNTGELFF.

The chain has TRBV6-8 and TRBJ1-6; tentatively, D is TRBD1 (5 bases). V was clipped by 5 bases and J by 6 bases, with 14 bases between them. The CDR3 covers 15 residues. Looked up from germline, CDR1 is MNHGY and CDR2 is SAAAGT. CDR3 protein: CASSTPRQINSPLHF. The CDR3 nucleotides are TGTGCCAGCAGTACCCCAAGACAGATTAATTCACCCCTCCACTTT.

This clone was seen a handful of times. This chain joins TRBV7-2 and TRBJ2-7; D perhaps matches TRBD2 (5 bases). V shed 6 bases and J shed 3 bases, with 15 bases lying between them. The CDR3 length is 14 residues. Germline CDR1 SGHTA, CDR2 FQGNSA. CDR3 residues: CASSPGLGSYEQYF. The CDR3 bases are TGTGCCAGCAGTCCGGGCCTTGGGAGCTACGAGCAGTACTTC. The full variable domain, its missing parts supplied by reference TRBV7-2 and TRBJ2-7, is GAGVSQSPSNKVTEKGKDVELRCDPISGHTALYWYRQSLGQGLEFLIYFQGNSAPDKSGLPSDRFSAERTGGSVSTLTIQRTQQEDSAVYLCASSPGLGSYEQYFGPGTRLTVT.

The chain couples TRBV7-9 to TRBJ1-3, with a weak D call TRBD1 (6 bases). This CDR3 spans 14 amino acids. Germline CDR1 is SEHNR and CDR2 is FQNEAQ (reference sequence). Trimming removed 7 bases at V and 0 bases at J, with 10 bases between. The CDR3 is CASTKDSSGNTIYF. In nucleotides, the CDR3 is TGTGCCAGCACCAAGGACAGCTCTGGAAACACCATATATTTT.

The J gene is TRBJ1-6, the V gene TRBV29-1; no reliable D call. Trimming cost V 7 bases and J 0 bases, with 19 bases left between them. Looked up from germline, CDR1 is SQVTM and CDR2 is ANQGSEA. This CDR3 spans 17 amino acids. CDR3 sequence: CSASTTWQSSYNSPLHF. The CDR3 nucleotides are TGCAGCGCCAGTACTACATGGCAGAGCTCCTATAATTCACCCCTCCACTTT.

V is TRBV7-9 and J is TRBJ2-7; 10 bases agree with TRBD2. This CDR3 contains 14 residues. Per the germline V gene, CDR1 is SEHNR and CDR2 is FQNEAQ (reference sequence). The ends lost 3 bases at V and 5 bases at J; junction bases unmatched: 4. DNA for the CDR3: TGTGCCAGCAGCTTTCTAGCGGGGGACCACGAGCAGTACTTC. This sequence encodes CASSFLAGDHEQYF.

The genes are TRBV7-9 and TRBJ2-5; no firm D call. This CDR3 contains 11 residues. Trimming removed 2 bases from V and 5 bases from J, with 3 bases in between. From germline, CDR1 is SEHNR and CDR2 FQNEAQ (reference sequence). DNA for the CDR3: TGTGCCAGCAGCTTATCTGAGACCCAGTACTTC. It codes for CASSLSETQYF.

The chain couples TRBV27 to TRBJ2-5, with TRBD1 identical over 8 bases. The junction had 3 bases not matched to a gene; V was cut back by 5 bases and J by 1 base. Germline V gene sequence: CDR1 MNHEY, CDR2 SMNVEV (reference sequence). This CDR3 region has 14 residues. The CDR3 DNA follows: TGTGCCAGCAGTCGAGGACAGGGCCAAGAGACCCAGTACTTC. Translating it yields CASSRGQGQETQYF.

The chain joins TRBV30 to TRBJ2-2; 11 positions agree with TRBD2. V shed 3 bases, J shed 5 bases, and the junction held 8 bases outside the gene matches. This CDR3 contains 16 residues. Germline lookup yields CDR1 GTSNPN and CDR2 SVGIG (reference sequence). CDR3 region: CAWRVETSGDTGELFF. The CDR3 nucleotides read TGTGCCTGGAGAGTCGAGACTAGCGGGGATACCGGGGAGCTGTTTTTT. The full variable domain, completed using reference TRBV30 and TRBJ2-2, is SQTIHQWPATLVQPVGSPLSLECTVEGTSNPNLYWYRQAAGRGLQLLFYSVGIGQISSEVPQNLSASRPQDRQFILSSKKLLLSDSGFYLCAWRVETSGDTGELFFGEGSRLTVL.

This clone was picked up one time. Written as DNA, the CDR3 is TGCAGCGTTGGCGAACAGGGAAGCTACACCTTC. It is translated as CSVGEQGSYTF. The V call is TRBV29-1, the J call TRBJ1-2; maybe TRBD1 (6 bases). This CDR3 is built from 11 residues. Trimming cost V 4 bases and J 9 bases, with 12 bases left between them. The V gene's germline CDR1 is SQVTM and CDR2 ANQGSEA.

CDR3 residues: CASSSAGVGANTGELFF. CDR3 DNA sequence: TGTGCCAGCAGTTCTGCCGGGGTAGGAGCGAACACCGGGGAGCTGTTTTTT. The chain carries TRBV6-2 or TRBV6-3 and TRBJ2-2; TRBD2 might be the D (5 bases). The CDR3 has 17 residues. CDR1 is MNHEY and CDR2 is SVGEGT in the germline V gene. V lost 4 bases, J lost 0 bases, and 15 bases lay in between.

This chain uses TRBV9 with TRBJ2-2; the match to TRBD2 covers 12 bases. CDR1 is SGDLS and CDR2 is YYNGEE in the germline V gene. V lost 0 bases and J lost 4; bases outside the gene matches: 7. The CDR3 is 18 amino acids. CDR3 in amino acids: CASSVGLAGGRSTGELFF. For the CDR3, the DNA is TGTGCCAGCAGCGTAGGGCTAGCGGGGGGGCGGAGCACCGGGGAGCTGTTTTTT.

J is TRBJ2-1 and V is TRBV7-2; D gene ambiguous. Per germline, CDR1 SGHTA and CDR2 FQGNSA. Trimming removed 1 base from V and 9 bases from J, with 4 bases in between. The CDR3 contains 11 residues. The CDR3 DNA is TGTGCCAGCAGCTTAGGGGCTGAGCAGTTCTTC. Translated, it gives CASSLGAEQFF.

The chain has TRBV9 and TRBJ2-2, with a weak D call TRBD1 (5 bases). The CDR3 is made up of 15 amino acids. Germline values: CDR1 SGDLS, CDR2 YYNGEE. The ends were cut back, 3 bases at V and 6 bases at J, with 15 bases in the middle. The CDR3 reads CASSARMGQAGELFF. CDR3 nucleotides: TGTGCCAGCAGCGCCCGGATGGGGCAGGCCGGGGAGCTGTTTTTT. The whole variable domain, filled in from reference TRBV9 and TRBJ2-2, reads DSGVTQTPKHLITATGQRVTLRCSPRSGDLSVYWYQQSLDQGLQFLIQYYNGEERAKGNILERFSAQQFPDLHSELNLSSLELGDSALYFCASSARMGQAGELFFGEGSRLTVL.

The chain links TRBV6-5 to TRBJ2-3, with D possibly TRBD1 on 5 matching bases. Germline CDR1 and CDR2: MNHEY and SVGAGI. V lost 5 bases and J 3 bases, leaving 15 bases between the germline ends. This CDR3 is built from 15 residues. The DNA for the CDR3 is TGTGCCAGCAGTCTGGAGCAGGGTAGGACAGATACGCAGTATTTT. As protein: CASSLEQGRTDTQYF.

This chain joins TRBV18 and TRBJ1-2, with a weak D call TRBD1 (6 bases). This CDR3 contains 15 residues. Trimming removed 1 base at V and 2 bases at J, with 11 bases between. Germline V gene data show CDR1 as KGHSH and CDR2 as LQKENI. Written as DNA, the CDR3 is TGTGCCAGCTCACCACAAGGGACATCCAACTATGGCTACACCTTC. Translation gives CASSPQGTSNYGYTF.

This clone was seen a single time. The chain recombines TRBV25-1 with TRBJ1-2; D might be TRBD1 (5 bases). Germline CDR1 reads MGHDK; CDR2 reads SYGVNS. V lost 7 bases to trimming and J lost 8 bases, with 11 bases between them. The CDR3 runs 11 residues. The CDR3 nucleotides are TGTGCCAGCAATGCAGGGAAAGGCTACACCTTC. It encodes CASNAGKGYTF.

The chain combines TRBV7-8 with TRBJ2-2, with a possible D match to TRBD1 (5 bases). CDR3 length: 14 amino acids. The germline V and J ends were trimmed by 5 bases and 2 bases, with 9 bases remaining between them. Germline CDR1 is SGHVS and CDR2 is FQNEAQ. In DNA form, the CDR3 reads TGTGCCAGCAGCATAACAGGAAACACCGGGGAGCTGTTTTTT. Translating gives CASSITGNTGELFF.

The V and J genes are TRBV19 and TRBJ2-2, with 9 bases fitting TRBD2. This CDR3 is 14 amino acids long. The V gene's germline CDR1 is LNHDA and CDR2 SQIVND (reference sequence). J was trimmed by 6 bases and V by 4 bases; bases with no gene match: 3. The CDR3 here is CASSSGGASGELFF. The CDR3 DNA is TGTGCCAGTAGTAGCGGGGGGGCCTCCGGGGAGCTGTTTTTT.

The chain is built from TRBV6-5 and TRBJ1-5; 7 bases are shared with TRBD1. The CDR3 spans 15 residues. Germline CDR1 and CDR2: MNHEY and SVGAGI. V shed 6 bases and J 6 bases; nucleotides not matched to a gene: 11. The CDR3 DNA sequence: TGTGCCAGCAGAGTGGGACAGATCTTCGCTCAGCCCCAGCATTTT. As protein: CASRVGQIFAQPQHF.

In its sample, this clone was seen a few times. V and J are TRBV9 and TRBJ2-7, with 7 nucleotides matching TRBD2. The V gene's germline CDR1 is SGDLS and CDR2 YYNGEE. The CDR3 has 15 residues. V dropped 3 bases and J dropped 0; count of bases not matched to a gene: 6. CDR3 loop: CASSGRLADSYEQYF. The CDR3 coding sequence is TGTGCCAGCAGCGGCAGACTAGCTGACTCCTACGAGCAGTACTTC.

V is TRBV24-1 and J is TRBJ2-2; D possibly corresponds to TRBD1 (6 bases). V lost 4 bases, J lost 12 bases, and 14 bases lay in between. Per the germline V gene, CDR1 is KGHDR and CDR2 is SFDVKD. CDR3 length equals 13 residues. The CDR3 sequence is CATSEPGTLKLFF. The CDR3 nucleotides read TGTGCCACCAGTGAACCTGGGACATTGAAGCTGTTTTTT.

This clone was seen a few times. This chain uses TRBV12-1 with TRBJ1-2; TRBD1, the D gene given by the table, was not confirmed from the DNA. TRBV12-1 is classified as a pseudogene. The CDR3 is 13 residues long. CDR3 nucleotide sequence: TGTGCCAGCAGCCGACAGGGGCGGTATGGCTACACCTTC. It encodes CASSRQGRYGYTF.

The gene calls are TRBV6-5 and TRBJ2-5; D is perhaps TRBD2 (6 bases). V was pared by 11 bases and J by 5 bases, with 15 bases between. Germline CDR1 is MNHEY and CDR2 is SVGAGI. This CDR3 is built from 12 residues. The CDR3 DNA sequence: TGTGCCTGGCTGGGAGGCGGGGAGACCCAGTACTTC. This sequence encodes CAWLGGGETQYF.